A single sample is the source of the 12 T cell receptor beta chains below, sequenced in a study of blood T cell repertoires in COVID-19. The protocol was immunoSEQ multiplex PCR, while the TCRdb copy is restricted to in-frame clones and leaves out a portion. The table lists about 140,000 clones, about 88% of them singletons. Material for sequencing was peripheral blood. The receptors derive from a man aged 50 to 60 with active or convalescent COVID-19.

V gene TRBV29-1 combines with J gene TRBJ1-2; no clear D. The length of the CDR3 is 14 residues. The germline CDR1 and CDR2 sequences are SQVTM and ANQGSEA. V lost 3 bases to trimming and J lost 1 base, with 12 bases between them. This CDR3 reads CSVDRDLLNYGYTF. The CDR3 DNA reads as TGCAGCGTTGATCGAGATCTTCTTAACTATGGCTACACCTTC.

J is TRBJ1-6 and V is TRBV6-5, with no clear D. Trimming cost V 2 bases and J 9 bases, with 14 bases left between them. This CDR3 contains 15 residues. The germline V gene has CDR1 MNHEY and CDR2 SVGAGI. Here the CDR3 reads CASSYATASGSPLHF. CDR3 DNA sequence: TGTGCCAGCAGTTACGCGACCGCCTCGGGTTCACCCCTCCACTTT.

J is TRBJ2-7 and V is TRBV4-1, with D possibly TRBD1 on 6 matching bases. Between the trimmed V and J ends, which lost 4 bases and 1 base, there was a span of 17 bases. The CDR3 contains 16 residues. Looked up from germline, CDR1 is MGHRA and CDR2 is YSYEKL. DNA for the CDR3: TGCGCCAGCAGCCCCCTATTCTGGACAGATTCCTACGAGCAGTACTTC. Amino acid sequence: CASSPLFWTDSYEQYF.

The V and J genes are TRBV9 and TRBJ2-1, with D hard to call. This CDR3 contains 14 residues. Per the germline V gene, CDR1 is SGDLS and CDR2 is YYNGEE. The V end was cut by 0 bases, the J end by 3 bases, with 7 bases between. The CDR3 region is CASSVADNYNEQFF. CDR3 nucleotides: TGTGCCAGCAGCGTAGCAGACAACTACAATGAGCAGTTCTTC.

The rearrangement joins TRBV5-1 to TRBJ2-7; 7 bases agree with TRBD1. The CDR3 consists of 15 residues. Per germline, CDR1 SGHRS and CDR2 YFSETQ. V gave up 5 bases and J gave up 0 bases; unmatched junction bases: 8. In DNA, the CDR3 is TGCGCCAGCAGAACCTCAGGGGGTAGCTCCTACGAGCAGTACTTC. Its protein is CASRTSGGSSYEQYF.

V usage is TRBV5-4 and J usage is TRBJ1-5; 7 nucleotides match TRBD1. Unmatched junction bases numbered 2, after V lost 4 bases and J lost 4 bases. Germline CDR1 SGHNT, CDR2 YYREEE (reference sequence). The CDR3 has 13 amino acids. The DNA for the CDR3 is TGTGCCAGCAGCCCGGACAGGAATCAGCCCCAGCATTTT. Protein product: CASSPDRNQPQHF.

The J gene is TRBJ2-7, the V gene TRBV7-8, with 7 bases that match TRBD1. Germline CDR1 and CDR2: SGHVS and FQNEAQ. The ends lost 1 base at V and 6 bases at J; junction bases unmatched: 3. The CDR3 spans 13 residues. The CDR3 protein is CASSLGGQSEQYF. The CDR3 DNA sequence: TGTGCCAGCAGCTTAGGGGGACAGTCCGAGCAGTACTTC.

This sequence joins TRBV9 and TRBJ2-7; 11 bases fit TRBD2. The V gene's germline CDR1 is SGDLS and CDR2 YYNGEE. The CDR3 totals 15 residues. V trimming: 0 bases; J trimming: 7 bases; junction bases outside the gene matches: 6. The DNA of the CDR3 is TGTGCCAGCAGCGTAGGAAGTCTAGCGGGAGGAGAGCAGTACTTC. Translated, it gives CASSVGSLAGGEQYF.

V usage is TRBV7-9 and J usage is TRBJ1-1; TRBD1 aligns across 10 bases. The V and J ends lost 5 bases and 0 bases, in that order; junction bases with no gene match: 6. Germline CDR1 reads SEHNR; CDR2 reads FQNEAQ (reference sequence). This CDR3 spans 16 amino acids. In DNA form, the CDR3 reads TGTGCCAGCAGCATAGACAGGGGGCGGGTGAACACTGAAGCTTTCTTT. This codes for CASSIDRGRVNTEAFF.

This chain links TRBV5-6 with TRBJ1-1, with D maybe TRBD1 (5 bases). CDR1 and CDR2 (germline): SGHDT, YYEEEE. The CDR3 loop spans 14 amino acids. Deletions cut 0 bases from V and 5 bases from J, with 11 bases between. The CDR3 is CASSLVGGWTEAFF. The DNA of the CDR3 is TGTGCCAGCAGCTTGGTGGGGGGTTGGACTGAAGCTTTCTTT. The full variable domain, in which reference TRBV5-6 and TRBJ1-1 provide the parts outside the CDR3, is DAGVTQSPTHLIKTRGQQVTLRCSPKSGHDTVSWYQQALGQGPQFIFQYYEEEERQRGNFPDRFSGHQFPNYSSELNVNALLLGDSALYLCASSLVGGWTEAFFGQGTRLTVV.

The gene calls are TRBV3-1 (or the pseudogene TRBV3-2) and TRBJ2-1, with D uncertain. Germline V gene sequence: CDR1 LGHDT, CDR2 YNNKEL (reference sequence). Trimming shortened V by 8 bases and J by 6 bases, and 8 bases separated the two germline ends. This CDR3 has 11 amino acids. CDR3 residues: CASAEGNEQFF. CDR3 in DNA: TGTGCCAGCGCGGAAGGCAATGAGCAGTTCTTC.

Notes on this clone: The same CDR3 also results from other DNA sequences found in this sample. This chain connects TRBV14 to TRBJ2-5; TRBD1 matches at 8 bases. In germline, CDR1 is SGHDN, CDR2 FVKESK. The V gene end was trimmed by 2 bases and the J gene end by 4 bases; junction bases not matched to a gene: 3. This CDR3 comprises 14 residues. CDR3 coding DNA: TGTGCCAGCAGCCAACGACAGGGGAGAGAGACCCAGTACTTC. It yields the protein CASSQRQGRETQYF.